Below are 15 T cell receptor beta chains sequenced from a single sample in a study of T cell responses to AZD1222 COVID-19 vaccine. The assay was immunoSEQ multiplex PCR, and TCRdb's table has in-frame clones only and misses some. The data show some 150,000 clones, about 87% seen once. The source material was peripheral blood, sampled on day 0 of AZD1222 vaccination. These receptors all stem from an adult in good health.

The gene calls are TRBV7-3 and TRBJ2-3; 8 nucleotides match TRBD1. V trimming: 5 bases; J trimming: 2 bases; junction bases outside the gene matches: 3. Germline CDR1 reads SGHTA; CDR2 reads FQGTGA. The CDR3 is 14 residues long. Here the CDR3 reads CASSLTGVTDTQYF. The DNA for the CDR3 is TGTGCCAGCAGCCTGACAGGGGTCACAGATACGCAGTATTTT. The variable domain in full, with the rest retrieved from reference TRBV7-3 and TRBJ2-3, is GAGVSQTPSNKVTEKGKYVELRCDPISGHTALYWYRQSLGQGPEFLIYFQGTGAADDSGLPNDRFFAVRPEGSVSTLKIQRTERGDSAVYLCASSLTGVTDTQYFGPGTRLTVL.

V is TRBV6-5 and J is TRBJ2-2; D perhaps matches TRBD2 (6 bases). V lost 5 bases to trimming and J lost 4 bases, with 11 bases between them. In germline, CDR1 is MNHEY, CDR2 SVGAGI. The CDR3 extends over 14 amino acids. The CDR3 bases are TGTGCCAGCAGTCCCCAACTAGCCACCGGGGAGCTGTTTTTT. Translated: CASSPQLATGELFF.

V and J are TRBV3-1 (or the pseudogene TRBV3-2) and TRBJ2-2; D uncertain. Trimming removed 4 bases at V and 1 base at J, with 7 bases between. Per the germline V gene, CDR1 is LGHDT and CDR2 is YNNKEL (reference sequence). The CDR3 extends over 14 amino acids. The CDR3 loop is CASSPGGNTGELFF. The DNA of the CDR3 is TGTGCCAGCAGCCCGGGCGGGAACACCGGGGAGCTGTTTTTT.

A few counts support this clone. The rearrangement uses TRBV7-3 and TRBJ2-2; 7 nucleotides align to TRBD2. Germline V gene sequence: CDR1 SGHTA, CDR2 FQGTGA. J gave up 2 bases and V 5 bases, and 5 bases lay outside the gene matches. CDR3 length: 15 residues. This CDR3 reads CASSPGTINTGELFF. DNA of the CDR3: TGTGCCAGCAGCCCCGGGACTATAAACACCGGGGAGCTGTTTTTT.

The rearrangement links TRBV24-1 to TRBJ2-5; weak D call: TRBD1 (6 bases). CDR1 KGHDR and CDR2 SFDVKD come from the germline V gene. Between the trimmed V and J ends, which lost 4 bases and 1 base, there was a span of 15 bases. The CDR3 has 16 residues. The CDR3 here is CATSDRGQWGQETQYF. Here the CDR3 DNA reads TGTGCCACCAGTGACCGGGGACAATGGGGCCAAGAGACCCAGTACTTC.

The V gene is TRBV7-2, the J gene TRBJ2-2, with a weak D call TRBD1 (6 bases). The ends were cut back, 6 bases at V and 4 bases at J, with 12 bases in the middle. The CDR3 is 14 amino acids. Germline V gene data show CDR1 as SGHTA and CDR2 as FQGNSA. The CDR3 loop reads CASSVQGRTGELFF. The CDR3 DNA sequence: TGTGCCAGCAGTGTTCAGGGGCGCACCGGGGAGCTGTTTTTT.

This clone has just a few counts. The chain carries TRBV5-5 and TRBJ1-4, with 9 bases lining up with TRBD1. V shed 4 bases and J 6 bases; nucleotides not matched to a gene: 7. Germline CDR1 and CDR2: SGHKS and YYEKEE (reference sequence). CDR3 length: 15 amino acids. The CDR3 sequence: CASSISTGGYEKLFF. For the CDR3, the DNA is TGTGCCAGCAGCATATCAACAGGGGGCTATGAAAAACTGTTTTTT.

There are a few counts of this clone. The rearrangement uses TRBV5-1 and TRBJ1-1; D is possibly TRBD1 (6 bases). Germline loops: CDR1 SGHRS, CDR2 YFSETQ. This CDR3 is built from 14 residues. V dropped 1 base and J dropped 1 base, with 8 bases sitting between them. The CDR3 bases are TGCGCCAGCAGCTTGACAGGGTGGAACACTGAAGCTTTCTTT. Residues: CASSLTGWNTEAFF.

V usage is TRBV9 and J usage is TRBJ2-1, with 8 bases identical to TRBD2. Germline assignment: CDR1 SGDLS and CDR2 YYNGEE. The CDR3 runs 14 residues. The V gene end was trimmed by 0 bases and the J gene end by 8 bases; junction bases not matched to a gene: 4. The CDR3 DNA is TGTGCCAGCAGCGTAGCCGGGACTAGTGATGAGCAGTTCTTC. Translation: CASSVAGTSDEQFF.

The chain combines TRBV11-3 with TRBJ2-3; a weak D match, TRBD1 (5 bases). V dropped 5 bases and J dropped 4 bases, with 10 bases sitting between them. CDR1 and CDR2 (germline): SGHNT, YENEEA. The CDR3 contains 13 residues. This CDR3 reads CASSNQGADTQYF. The CDR3 nucleotides read TGTGCCAGCAGCAATCAAGGGGCAGATACGCAGTATTTT.

The chain couples TRBV7-2 to TRBJ2-7; 10 positions match TRBD2. With V trimmed by 2 bases and J by 2 bases, 12 bases remained unmatched. The CDR3 sequence is 18 residues long. Germline-derived CDR1 and CDR2 are SGHTA and FQGNSA. CDR3 DNA: TGTGCCAGCAGCTTATGGGGCAGGGGGACTAGCGCTACCTACGAGCAGTACTTC. It yields the protein CASSLWGRGTSATYEQYF.

The chain recombines TRBV28 with TRBJ1-4; D remains unclear. This CDR3 is built from 13 residues. CDR1 and CDR2 from the germline V gene are MDHEN and SYDVKM. Trimming pared 7 bases from V and 0 bases from J, leaving 6 bases between. CDR3 residues: CASMDPTNEKLFF. The CDR3 nucleotides read TGTGCCAGCATGGACCCAACTAATGAAAAACTGTTTTTT. Looking up the rest from reference TRBV28 and TRBJ1-4 gives the full variable domain: DVKVTQSSRYLVKRTGEKVFLECVQDMDHENMFWYRQDPGLGLRLIYFSYDVKMKEKGDIPEGYSVSREKKERFSLILESASTNQTSMYLCASMDPTNEKLFFGSGTQLSVL.

This clone was counted only a few times. The V gene is TRBV18, the J gene TRBJ2-2; 8 positions match TRBD2. Germline assignment: CDR1 KGHSH and CDR2 LQKENI. There are 15 residues in the CDR3. The junction had 6 bases not matched to a gene; V was cut back by 3 bases and J by 6 bases. The CDR3 region has the DNA TGTGCCAGCTCACCGCCGGGACTAGAGGCCGGGGAGCTGTTTTTT. This translates into CASSPPGLEAGELFF.

The chain links TRBV9 to TRBJ1-5; D may be TRBD1 (6 bases). CDR1 is SGDLS, CDR2 YYNGEE, per germline. The CDR3 spans 14 residues. The germline V and J ends were trimmed by 3 bases and 0 bases, with 7 bases remaining between them. The CDR3 nucleotides read TGTGCCAGCAGCGGGACAGCTAGCAATCAGCCCCAGCATTTT. Translated: CASSGTASNQPQHF.

The chain recombines TRBV30 with TRBJ1-5; D unresolved. The CDR3 runs 13 residues. V was trimmed by 0 bases and J by 4 bases, leaving 7 bases between them. CDR1 and CDR2 (germline): GTSNPN, SVGIG (reference sequence). CDR3 amino acids: CAWSVPPNQPQHF. DNA for the CDR3: TGTGCCTGGAGTGTACCACCAAATCAGCCCCAGCATTTT.